The present T cell receptor beta chain was sequenced within a study of cytomegalovirus exposure and HLA in healthy donors. Study-level background: The 95 to 150 validation repertoires, a later analysis reported, used the same platform as the approximately 630 first-cohort repertoires.

The CDR3 is 12 amino acids. CDR1 is MGHRA, CDR2 YSYEKL, per germline. V was cut by 3 bases and J by 7 bases, with 9 bases left in between. Only in-frame clones appear in the TCRdb table, and some are missing; sequencing was by immunoSEQ multiplex PCR. The table lists under 130,000 clones, around 87% of them singletons. This clone was picked up a small number of times. The receptor comes from a woman under 30 in good health and CMV-seropositive. The chain has TRBV4-1 and TRBJ1-1; TRBD1 might be the D (5 bases). The sequencing input was PBMCs. The CDR3 DNA is TGCGCCAGCAGCCAGAATACAGGTGAAGCTTTCTTT. This translates into CASSQNTGEAFF.